The rows below give T cell receptor beta chains drawn from one sample of a study of shared clonotypes between healthy human individuals. This table comes from immunoSEQ multiplex PCR, and its TCRdb copy is limited to in-frame clones, with some not included. The sample includes approximately 500,000 clones, 90% to 96% seen only once; the top ten take approximately 0.06%. Material for sequencing was naive CD4+ T cells sorted from blood. The receptor source for this set is a woman aged 25 to 39 in good health. Each CDR3 is given with its conserved first and last residue. The D gene is left open where the match is weak. Only some rows state a clone size, as once, few, many or a class for expanded clones.

j_gene,d_gene,v_gene,abundance,CDR3nt,CDR3aa
TRBJ2-5,NA,TRBV28,once,TGTGCCAGCAGTTTAGTAGAAGAATCTCAAGAGACCCAGTACTTC,CASSLVEESQETQYF
TRBJ1-2,TRBD1,TRBV6-5,NA,TGTGCCAGCAGTAACCCCGGGACAGGGGGCGGCTACACCTTC,CASSNPGTGGGYTF
TRBJ2-7,NA,TRBV5-4,NA,TGTGCCAGCAGTGTGTTGGGGCAGGAACGCTACGAGCAGTACTTC,CASSVLGQERYEQYF
TRBJ1-2,TRBD1,TRBV5-1,NA,TGCGCCAGCAGCAGGGCAGGGGGAGAAAGCTATGGCTACACCTTC,CASSRAGGESYGYTF
TRBJ1-1,NA,TRBV30,NA,TGTGCCTGGAGTGTTTGGGGGATACAAACTGAAGCTTTCTTT,CAWSVWGIQTEAFF
TRBJ2-7,NA,TRBV6-5,NA,TGTGCCAGCAGTTACTCGATCAGGAGTAATTCCTACGAGCAGTACTTC,CASSYSIRSNSYEQYF
TRBJ2-7,NA,TRBV6-6,NA,TGTGCCAGCAGTTACTCGTCGGACACACACGAGCAGTACTTC,CASSYSSDTHEQYF
TRBJ2-7,TRBD2,TRBV10-1,NA,TGCGCCAGCAGTGAGTCCGGGCTAGCGGGAGGCGAGCAGTACTTC,CASSESGLAGGEQYF
TRBJ2-1,TRBD1,TRBV5-6,NA,TGTGCCAGCAGCTTGAAGTACCTGACACAGGGGTACAATGAGCAGTTCTTC,CASSLKYLTQGYNEQFF
TRBJ1-4,NA,TRBV11-1,NA,TGTGCCAGCAGCCGTTCGGGCCTTAATGAAAAACTGTTTTTT,CASSRSGLNEKLFF
TRBJ1-2,NA,TRBV21-1,NA,TGTGCCAGCAGCAAAGACTCTTGGGAAGGGCAGGATGGCTACACCTTC,CASSKDSWEGQDGYTF
TRBJ2-7,NA,TRBV21-1,NA,TGTGCCAGCAGCAAAGGGCGGGGGCCCTCCTACGAGCAGTACTTC,CASSKGRGPSYEQYF
TRBJ2-1,NA,TRBV6-1,NA,TGTGCCAGCAGTGAAATACCAAACTACAATGAGCAGTTCTTC,CASSEIPNYNEQFF
TRBJ2-1,TRBD2,TRBV28,NA,TGTGCCAGCAGTTTTCTAGCGGGACGCAATGAGCAGTTCTTC,CASSFLAGRNEQFF
TRBJ2-5,TRBD2,TRBV11-1,NA,TGTGCCAGCAGCTTCGGGCTAGCGGAAGAGACCCAGTACTTC,CASSFGLAEETQYF
TRBJ2-3,TRBD2,TRBV11-1,NA,TGTGCCAGCAGCACTCATAGCGGGAGGGCAACAGATACGCAGTATTTT,CASSTHSGRATDTQYF